This TCR beta chain was identified in a study of prognosis after radiotherapy for stage I lung cancer. This clonotype was observed a few times. The genomic DNA TCR beta CDR3 region underwent two rounds of multiplex PCR. First-round PCR amplification was performed with primers specific to each TRBV and TRBJ gene. TCRdb fed the multiplex PCR reads into MiXCR, producing one record per CDR3 protein. The sample has about 21,000 distinct CDR3 sequences; 43% are singletons. Per the germline V gene, CDR1 is SGHTA and CDR2 is FQGNSA. The CDR3 sequence is 14 residues long. The ends lost 5 bases at V and 8 bases at J; junction bases unmatched: 10.

This sequence originates from a donor aged 50 or older with non-small cell lung cancer. The rearrangement uses TRBV7-2 and TRBJ1-1; TRBD1 matches 8 bases. The sample here was PBMCs, taken before or after stereotactic body radiation therapy (not recorded which). CDR3 DNA: TGTGCCAGCAGCGTAGGACAGGGTTGGTTGGAAGCTTTCTTT. It specifies CASSVGQGWLEAFF. The whole variable domain, filled in from reference TRBV7-2 and TRBJ1-1, reads GAGVSQSPSNKVTEKGKDVELRCDPISGHTALYWYRQSLGQGLEFLIYFQGNSAPDKSGLPSDRFSAERTGGSVSTLTIQRTQQEDSAVYLCASSVGQGWLEAFFGQGTRLTVV.